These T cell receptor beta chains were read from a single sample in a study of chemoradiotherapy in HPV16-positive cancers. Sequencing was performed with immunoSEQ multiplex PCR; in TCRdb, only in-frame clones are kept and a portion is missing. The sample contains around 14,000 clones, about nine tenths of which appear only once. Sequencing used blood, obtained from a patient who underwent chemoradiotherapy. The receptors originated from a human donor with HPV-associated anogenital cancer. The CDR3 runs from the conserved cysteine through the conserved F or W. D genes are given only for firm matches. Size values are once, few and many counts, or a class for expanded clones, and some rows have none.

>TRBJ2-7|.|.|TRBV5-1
CASSFGDNYEQYF
TGCGCCAGCAGCTTTGGGGATAACTACGAGCAGTACTTC
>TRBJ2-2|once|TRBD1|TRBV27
CASSFIIGQGTNTGELFF
TGTGCCAGCAGTTTTATCATCGGACAGGGGACGAACACCGGGGAGCTGTTTTTT
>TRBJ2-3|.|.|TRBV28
CASSPQTDTQYF
TGTGCCAGCAGCCCACAGACAGATACGCAGTATTTT
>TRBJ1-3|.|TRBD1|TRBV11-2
CASTGGPGNTIYF
TGTGCCAGCACAGGGGGCCCTGGAAACACCATATATTTT
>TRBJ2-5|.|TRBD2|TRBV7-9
CASSLGLGSQETQYF
TGTGCCAGCAGCTTGGGACTAGGGAGCCAAGAGACCCAGTACTTC
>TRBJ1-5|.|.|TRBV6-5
CASSPREVDQPQHF
TGTGCCAGCAGCCCGCGGGAGGTGGATCAGCCCCAGCATTTT
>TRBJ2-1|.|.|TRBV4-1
CAPLADNEQFF
TGCGCCCCCCTCGCCGACAATGAGCAGTTCTTC
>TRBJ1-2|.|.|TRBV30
CAWSVRESWGYTF
TGTGCCTGGAGTGTACGGGAGTCATGGGGCTACACCTTC
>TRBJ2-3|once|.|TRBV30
CAWRGRAYSTDTQYF
TGTGCCTGGAGGGGGAGAGCGTATAGCACAGATACGCAGTATTTT
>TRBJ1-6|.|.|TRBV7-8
CASSPSGGRGNSPLHF
TGTGCCAGCAGCCCCTCTGGGGGGCGGGGAAATTCACCCCTCCACTTT
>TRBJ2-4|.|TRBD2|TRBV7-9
CASSPYSSGGAKNIQYF
TGTGCCAGCAGCCCGTACTCGAGCGGGGGGGCCAAAAACATTCAGTACTTC
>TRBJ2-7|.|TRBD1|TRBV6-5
CASSYSMARGRNEQYF
TGTGCCAGCAGTTACTCGATGGCCAGGGGGCGAAACGAGCAGTACTTC
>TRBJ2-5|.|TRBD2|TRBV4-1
CASSQGRGLAEETQYF
TGCGCCAGCAGCCAAGGGAGAGGACTAGCCGAAGAGACCCAGTACTTC
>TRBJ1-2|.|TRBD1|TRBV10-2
CASSWTGGNYGYTF
TGCGCCAGCAGTTGGACAGGGGGCAACTATGGCTACACCTTC
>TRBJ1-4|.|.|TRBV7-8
CASGLGSRTTNEKLFF
TGTGCCAGCGGCCTAGGAAGCAGGACAACTAATGAAAAACTGTTTTTT
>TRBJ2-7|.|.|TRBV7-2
CASRGGSYEQYF
TGTGCCAGCAGGGGTGGATCCTACGAGCAGTACTTC
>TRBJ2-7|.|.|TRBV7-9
CASSLGEPAPTVYEQYF
TGTGCCAGCAGCCTGGGGGAGCCAGCCCCAACGGTCTACGAGCAGTACTTC
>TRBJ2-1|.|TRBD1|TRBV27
CASSLSTLGQGAFDEQFF
TGTGCCAGCAGTTTATCGACACTGGGACAGGGGGCTTTCGATGAGCAGTTCTTC
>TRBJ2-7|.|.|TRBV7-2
CASSSNINSYEQYF
TGTGCCAGCAGCTCAAATATTAACTCCTACGAGCAGTACTTC
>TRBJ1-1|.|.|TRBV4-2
CASSQADRLNTEAFF
TGTGCCAGCAGCCAAGCCGACAGACTGAACACTGAAGCTTTCTTT
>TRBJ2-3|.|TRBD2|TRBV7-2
CASSLAAGGRDTQYF
TGTGCCAGCAGCTTAGCAGCGGGGGGGCGAGATACGCAGTATTTT
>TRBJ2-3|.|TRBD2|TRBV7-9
CASSLGRLAGFLDTQYF
TGTGCCAGCAGCTTAGGGAGACTAGCGGGGTTTCTAGATACGCAGTATTTT
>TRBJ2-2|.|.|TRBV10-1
CASLDGELFF
TGCGCCAGCCTGGACGGGGAGCTGTTTTTT
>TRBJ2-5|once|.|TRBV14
CASSQDRGAAETQYF
TGTGCCAGCAGCCAAGATAGGGGGGCTGCGGAGACCCAGTACTTC
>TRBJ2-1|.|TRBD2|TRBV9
CASSLGTSGGYYNEQFF
TGTGCCAGCAGCCTCGGGACTAGCGGGGGCTATTACAATGAGCAGTTCTTC
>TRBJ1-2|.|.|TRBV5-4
CASRASLNYGYTF
TGTGCCAGCAGGGCCAGCCTCAACTATGGCTACACCTTC
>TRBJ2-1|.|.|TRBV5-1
CASSLVRTGYNEQFF
TGCGCCAGCAGCTTGGTTCGGACTGGTTACAATGAGCAGTTCTTC